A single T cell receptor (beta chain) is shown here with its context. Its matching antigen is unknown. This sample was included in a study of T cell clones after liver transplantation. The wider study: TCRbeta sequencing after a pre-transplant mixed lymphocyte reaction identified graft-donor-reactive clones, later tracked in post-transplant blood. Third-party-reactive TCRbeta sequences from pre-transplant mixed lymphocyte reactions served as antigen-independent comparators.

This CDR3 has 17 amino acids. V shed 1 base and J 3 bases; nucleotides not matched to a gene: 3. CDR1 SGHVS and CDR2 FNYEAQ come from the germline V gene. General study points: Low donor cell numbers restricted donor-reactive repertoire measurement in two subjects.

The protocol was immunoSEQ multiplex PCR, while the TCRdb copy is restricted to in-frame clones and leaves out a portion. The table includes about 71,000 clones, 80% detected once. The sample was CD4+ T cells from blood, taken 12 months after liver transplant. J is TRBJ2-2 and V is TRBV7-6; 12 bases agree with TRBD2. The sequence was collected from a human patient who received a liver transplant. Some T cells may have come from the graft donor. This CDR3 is CASSLGTSGTHTGELFF. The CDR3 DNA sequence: TGTGCCAGCAGCTTAGGGACTAGCGGGACTCACACCGGGGAGCTGTTTTTT.